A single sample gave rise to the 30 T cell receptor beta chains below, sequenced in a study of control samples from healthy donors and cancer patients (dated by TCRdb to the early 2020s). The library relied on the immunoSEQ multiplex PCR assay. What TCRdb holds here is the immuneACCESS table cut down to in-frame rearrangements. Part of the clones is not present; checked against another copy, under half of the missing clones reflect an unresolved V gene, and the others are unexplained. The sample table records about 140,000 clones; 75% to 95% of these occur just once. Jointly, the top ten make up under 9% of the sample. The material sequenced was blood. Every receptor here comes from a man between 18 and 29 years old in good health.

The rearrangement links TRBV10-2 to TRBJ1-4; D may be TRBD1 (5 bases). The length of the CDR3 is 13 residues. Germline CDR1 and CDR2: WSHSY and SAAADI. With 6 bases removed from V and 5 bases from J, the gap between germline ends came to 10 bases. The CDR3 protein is CASRWDGNEKLFF. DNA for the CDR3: TGCGCCAGCAGATGGGACGGAAATGAAAAACTGTTTTTT.

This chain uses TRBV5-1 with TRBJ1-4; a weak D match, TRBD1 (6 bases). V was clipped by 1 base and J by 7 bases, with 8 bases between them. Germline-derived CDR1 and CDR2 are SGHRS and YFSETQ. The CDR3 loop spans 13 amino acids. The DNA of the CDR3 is TGCGCCAGCAGCTTGATAGGGGGTGAAAAACTGTTTTTT. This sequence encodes CASSLIGGEKLFF.

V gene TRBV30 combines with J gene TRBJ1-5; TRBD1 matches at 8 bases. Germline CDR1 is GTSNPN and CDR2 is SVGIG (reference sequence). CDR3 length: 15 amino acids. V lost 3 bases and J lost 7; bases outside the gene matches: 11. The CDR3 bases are TGTGCCTGGAGCCCTGGACAGGGCCCAACCCAGCCCCAGCATTTT. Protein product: CAWSPGQGPTQPQHF.

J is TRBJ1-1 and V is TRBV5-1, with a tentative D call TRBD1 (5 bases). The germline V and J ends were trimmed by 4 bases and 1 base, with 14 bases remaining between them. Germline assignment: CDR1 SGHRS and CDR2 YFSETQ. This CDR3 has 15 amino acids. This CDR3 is CASSGLQETNTEAFF. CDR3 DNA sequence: TGCGCCAGCAGCGGCCTACAGGAAACGAACACTGAAGCTTTCTTT.

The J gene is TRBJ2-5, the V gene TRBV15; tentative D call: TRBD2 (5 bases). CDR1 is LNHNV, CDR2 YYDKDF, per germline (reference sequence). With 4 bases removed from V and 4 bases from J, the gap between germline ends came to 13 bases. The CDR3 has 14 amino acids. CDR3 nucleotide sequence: TGTGCCACCAGCATCGGAGGAGGAGGAGAGACCCAGTACTTC. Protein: CATSIGGGGETQYF.

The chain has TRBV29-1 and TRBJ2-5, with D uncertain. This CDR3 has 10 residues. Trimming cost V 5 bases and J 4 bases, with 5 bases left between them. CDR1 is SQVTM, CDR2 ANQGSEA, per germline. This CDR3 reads CSVMLETQYF. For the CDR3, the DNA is TGCAGCGTTATGTTAGAGACCCAGTACTTC.

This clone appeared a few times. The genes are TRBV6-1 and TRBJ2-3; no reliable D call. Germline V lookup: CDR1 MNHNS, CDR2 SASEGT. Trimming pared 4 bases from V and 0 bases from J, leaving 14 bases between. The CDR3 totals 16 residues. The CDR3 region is CASSAGLDPSTDTQYF. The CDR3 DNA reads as TGTGCCAGCAGTGCTGGCCTAGATCCTAGCACAGATACGCAGTATTTT.

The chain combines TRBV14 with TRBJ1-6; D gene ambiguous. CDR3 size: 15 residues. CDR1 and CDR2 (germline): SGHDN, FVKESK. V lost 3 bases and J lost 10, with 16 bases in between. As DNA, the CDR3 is TGTGCCAGCAGCCATTCTAGGAGGGAATTCTCACCCCTCCACTTT. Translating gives CASSHSRREFSPLHF. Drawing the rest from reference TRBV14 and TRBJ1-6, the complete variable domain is EAGVTQFPSHSVIEKGQTVTLRCDPISGHDNLYWYRRVMGKEIKFLLHFVKESKQDESGMPNNRFLAERTGGTYSTLKVQPAELEDSGVYFCASSHSRREFSPLHFGNGTRLTVT.

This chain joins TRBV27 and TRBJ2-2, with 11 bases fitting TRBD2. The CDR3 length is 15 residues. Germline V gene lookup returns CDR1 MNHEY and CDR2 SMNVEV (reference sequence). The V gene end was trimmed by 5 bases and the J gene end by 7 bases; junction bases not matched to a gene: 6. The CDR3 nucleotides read TGTGCCAGCAGTCTAGCGGGGGGATATGGCGGGGAGCTGTTTTTT. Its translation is CASSLAGGYGGELFF.

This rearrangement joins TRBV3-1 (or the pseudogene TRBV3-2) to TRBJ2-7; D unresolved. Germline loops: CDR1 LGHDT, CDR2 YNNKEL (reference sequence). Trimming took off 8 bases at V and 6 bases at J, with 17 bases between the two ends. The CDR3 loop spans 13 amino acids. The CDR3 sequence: CASSNPPTVEQYF. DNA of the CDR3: TGTGCCAGCTCCAACCCCCCAACCGTCGAGCAGTACTTC.

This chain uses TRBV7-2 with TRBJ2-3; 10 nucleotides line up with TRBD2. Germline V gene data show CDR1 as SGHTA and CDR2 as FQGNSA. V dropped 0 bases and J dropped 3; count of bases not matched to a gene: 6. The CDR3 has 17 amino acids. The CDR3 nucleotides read TGTGCCAGCAGCTTAGCGGGAGCGGGGGGGCAGACAGATACGCAGTATTTT. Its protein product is CASSLAGAGGQTDTQYF.

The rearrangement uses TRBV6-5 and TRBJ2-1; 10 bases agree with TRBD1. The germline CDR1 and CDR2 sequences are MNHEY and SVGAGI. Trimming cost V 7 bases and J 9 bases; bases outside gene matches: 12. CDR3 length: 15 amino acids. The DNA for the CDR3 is TGTGCCAGCACCTCCGTCGGGACAGGGGTCGGTGAGCAGTTCTTC. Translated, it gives CASTSVGTGVGEQFF.

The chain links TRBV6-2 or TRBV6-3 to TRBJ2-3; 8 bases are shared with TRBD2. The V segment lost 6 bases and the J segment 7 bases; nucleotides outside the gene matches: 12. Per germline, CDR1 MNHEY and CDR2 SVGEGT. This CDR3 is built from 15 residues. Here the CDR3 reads CASSPASGGSNTQYF. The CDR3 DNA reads TGTGCCAGCAGCCCTGCGAGCGGGGGCTCGAATACGCAGTATTTT.

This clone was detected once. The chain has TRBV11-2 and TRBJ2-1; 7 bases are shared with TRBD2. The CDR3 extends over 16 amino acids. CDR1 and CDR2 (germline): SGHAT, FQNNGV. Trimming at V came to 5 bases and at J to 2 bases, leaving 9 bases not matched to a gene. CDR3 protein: CASSRLDGGAYNEQFF. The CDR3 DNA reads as TGTGCCAGCAGCCGCTTAGATGGGGGGGCCTACAATGAGCAGTTCTTC.

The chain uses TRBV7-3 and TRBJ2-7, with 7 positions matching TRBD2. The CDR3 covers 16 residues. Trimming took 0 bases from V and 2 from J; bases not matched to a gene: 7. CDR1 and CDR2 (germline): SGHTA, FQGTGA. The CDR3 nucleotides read TGTGCCAGCAGCTTAACGAAGCGGGGCTCAACCTACGAGCAGTACTTC. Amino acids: CASSLTKRGSTYEQYF.

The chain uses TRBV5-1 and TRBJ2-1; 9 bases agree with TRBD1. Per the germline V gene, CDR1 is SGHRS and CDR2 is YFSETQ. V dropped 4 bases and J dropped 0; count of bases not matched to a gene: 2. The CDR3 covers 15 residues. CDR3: CASSKGQGSYNEQFF. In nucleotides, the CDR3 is TGCGCCAGCAGCAAGGGACAGGGCTCCTACAATGAGCAGTTCTTC.

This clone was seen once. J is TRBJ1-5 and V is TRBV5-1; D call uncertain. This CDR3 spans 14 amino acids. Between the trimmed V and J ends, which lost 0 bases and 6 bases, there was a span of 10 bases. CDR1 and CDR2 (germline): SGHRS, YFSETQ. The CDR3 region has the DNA TGCGCCAGCAGCTTGGAGAGTTGGAGTCAGCCCCAGCATTTT. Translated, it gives CASSLESWSQPQHF.

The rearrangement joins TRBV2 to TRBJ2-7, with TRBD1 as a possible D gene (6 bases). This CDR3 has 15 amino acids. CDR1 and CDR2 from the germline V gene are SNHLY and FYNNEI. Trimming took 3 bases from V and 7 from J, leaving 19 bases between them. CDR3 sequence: CASSDPGTNLGEQYF. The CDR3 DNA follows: TGTGCCAGCAGTGACCCCGGGACAAACTTAGGTGAGCAGTACTTC. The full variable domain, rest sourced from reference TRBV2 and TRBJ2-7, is EPEVTQTPSHQVTQMGQEVILRCVPISNHLYFYWYRQILGQKVEFLVSFYNNEISEKSEIFDDQFSVERPDGSNFTLKIRSTKLEDSAMYFCASSDPGTNLGEQYFGPGTRLTVT.

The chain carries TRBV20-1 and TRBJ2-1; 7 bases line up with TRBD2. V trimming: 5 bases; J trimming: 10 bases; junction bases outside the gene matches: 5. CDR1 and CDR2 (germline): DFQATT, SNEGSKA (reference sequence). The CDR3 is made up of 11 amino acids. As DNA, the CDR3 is TGCAGTGCTGGGGGGGGTTTAGAGCAGTTCTTC. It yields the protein CSAGGGLEQFF.

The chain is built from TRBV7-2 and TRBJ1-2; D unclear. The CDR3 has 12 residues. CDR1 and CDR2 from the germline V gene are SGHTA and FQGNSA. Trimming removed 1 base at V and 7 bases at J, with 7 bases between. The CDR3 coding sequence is TGTGCCAGCAGCTTAGACCATGGTGGCTACACCTTC. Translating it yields CASSLDHGGYTF.

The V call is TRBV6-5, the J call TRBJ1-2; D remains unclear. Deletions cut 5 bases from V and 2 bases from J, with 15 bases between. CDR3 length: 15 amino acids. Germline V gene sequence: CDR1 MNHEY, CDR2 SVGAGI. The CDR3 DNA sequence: TGTGCCAGCAGTCCTAACCGACCCACGAACTATGGCTACACCTTC. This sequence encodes CASSPNRPTNYGYTF.

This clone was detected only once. CDR3 nucleotides: TGTGCCACCAGTGATAGGGGAAGTGGAGCTTTCTTT. This encodes CATSDRGSGAFF. The chain employs TRBV24-1 and TRBJ1-1; D might be TRBD1 (5 bases). Germline V gene data show CDR1 as KGHDR and CDR2 as SFDVKD. CDR3 length: 12 amino acids. V gave up 3 bases and J gave up 10 bases, with 11 bases separating them.

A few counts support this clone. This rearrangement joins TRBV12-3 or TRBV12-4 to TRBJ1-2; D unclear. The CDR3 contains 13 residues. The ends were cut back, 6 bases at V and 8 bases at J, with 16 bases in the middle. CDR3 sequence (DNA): TGTGCCAGCAGCCCGGTCGAGGGCTTGGGCTACACCTTC. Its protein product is CASSPVEGLGYTF.

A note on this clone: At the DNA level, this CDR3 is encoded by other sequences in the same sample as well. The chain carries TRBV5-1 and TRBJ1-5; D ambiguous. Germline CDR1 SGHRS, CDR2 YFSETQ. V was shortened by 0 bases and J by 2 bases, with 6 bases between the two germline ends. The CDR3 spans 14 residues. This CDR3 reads CASSLGGGNQPQHF. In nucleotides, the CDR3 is TGCGCCAGCAGCTTGGGTGGTGGCAATCAGCCCCAGCATTTT.

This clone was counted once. The CDR3 bases are TGTGCCAGCGAATACAGGGGATGGGACACTGAAGCTTTCTTT. Translation: CASEYRGWDTEAFF. This sequence joins TRBV7-2 and TRBJ1-1; 7 nucleotides match TRBD1. The germline gives CDR1 SGHTA, CDR2 FQGNSA. Trimming took 8 bases from V and 3 from J; bases not matched to a gene: 9. This CDR3 region has 14 residues.

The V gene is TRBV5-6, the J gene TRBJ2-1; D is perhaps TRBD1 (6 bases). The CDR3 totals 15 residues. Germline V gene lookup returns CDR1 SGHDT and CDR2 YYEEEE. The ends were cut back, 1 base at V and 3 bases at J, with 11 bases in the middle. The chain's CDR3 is CASSLSPDSYNEQFF. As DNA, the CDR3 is TGTGCCAGCAGCTTGAGTCCGGACAGCTACAATGAGCAGTTCTTC.

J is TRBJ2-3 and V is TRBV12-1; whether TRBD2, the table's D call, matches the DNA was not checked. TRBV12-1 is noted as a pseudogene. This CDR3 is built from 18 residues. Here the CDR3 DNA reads TGTGCCAGCAGCTTTTGGACTAGCGGGGACTCTAGCACAGATACGCAGTATTTT. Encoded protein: CASSFWTSGDSSTDTQYF.

The CDR3 region is CASSSKGETQYF. CDR3 nucleotides: TGTGCCAGCAGCTCAAAGGGGGAGACCCAGTACTTC. The gene calls are TRBV7-9 and TRBJ2-5, with D possibly TRBD1 on 5 matching bases. The V and J ends lost 4 bases and 5 bases respectively, with 8 bases between them. The CDR3 loop spans 12 amino acids. Germline V gene sequence: CDR1 SEHNR, CDR2 FQNEAQ (reference sequence).

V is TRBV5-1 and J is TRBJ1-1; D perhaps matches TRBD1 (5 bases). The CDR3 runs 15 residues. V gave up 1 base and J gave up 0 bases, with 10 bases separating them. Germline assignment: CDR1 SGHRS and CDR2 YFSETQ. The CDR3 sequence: CASSLTGTVNTEAFF. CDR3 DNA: TGCGCCAGCAGCTTGACCGGGACGGTGAACACTGAAGCTTTCTTT.

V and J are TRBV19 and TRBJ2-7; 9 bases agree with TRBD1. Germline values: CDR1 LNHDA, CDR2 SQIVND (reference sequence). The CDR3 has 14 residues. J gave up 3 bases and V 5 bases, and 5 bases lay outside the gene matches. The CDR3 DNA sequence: TGTGCCAGTAGTCCATCGACAGGGGGCTACGAGCAGTACTTC. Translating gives CASSPSTGGYEQYF.